Given below is one T cell receptor beta chain in context. This record belongs to a study of T cell clones after liver transplantation. The CDR3 is 14 amino acids. Deletions cut 4 bases from V and 6 bases from J, with 17 bases between. From germline, CDR1 is GTSNPN and CDR2 SVGIG (reference sequence). TCRdb's table, derived via immunoSEQ multiplex PCR, lists solely in-frame clones and lacks some. The table includes some 60,000 clones, 70% to 80% detected once. The chain employs TRBV30 and TRBJ2-3; D may be TRBD1 or TRBD2 (6 bases each). The specimen comprised CD4+ T cells from blood, sampled at the roughly 15-month timepoint. The origin of this receptor is a human patient who received a liver transplant. Some T cells here may be from the graft donor. Written as DNA, the CDR3 is TGTGCCTGGACGCTCCGGGGGCACGGGGATACGCAGTATTTT. This codes for CAWTLRGHGDTQYF. The complete variable domain, with remaining parts taken from reference TRBV30 and TRBJ2-3, reads SQTIHQWPATLVQPVGSPLSLECTVEGTSNPNLYWYRQAAGRGLQLLFYSVGIGQISSEVPQNLSASRPQDRQFILSSKKLLLSDSGFYLCAWTLRGHGDTQYFGPGTRLTVL.